This TCR beta chain comes out of a study of T-cell reconstitution after alpha-beta-depleted transplantation in children. Study-wide results and limits: Elevated TCRbeta diversity at day 60 was traced, in some patients, to surviving recipient T cells and thymic progenitors. Among T cells one year after transplant, newly produced cells accounted for most counts and diversity.

This clonotype was detected ten times or more. As yet, its antigen is unknown. As it was prepared, the TCRbeta library received unique molecular identifiers. TCRdb re-analysed the PCR reads in MiXCR, keeping a single row per CDR3 protein. The sample has some 16,000 distinct CDR3 sequences, approximately 5.1% seen once; the top ten hold 6.9%. Sequenced here: PBMCs, sampled before TCRalphabeta/CD19-depleted stem cell transplant. The sequence derives from a boy younger than 18 with acute lymphoblastic leukemia, due to receive a stem cell transplant.

The CDR3 loop is CASSATGSGANVLTF. The CDR3 nucleotides are TGTGCCAGCAGCGCAACAGGGTCCGGGGCCAACGTCCTGACTTTC. The V and J genes are TRBV6-4 and TRBJ2-6; possibly TRBD1 for D (6 bases). Germline-derived CDR1 and CDR2 are MRHNA and SNTAGT. This CDR3 comprises 15 residues. Trimming shortened V by 6 bases and J by 4 bases, and 13 bases separated the two germline ends.